A single sample is the source of the 10 T cell receptor beta chains below, sequenced in a study of T cells in Graves' hyperthyroidism and ophthalmopathy. TCR beta CDR3 regions were amplified from RNA. RT-PCR in the first round (using the HTBI primer set) targeted the TCR CDR3. TCRdb reanalysed the multiplex PCR reads using MiXCR and keeps one entry per CDR3 protein. Of fewer than 350,000 distinct CDR3 sequences in the sample, roughly an eighth are singletons; the top ten hold roughly 8.2%. The sequencing input was blood. The receptors come from a woman aged 40 to 50 with Graves' hyperthyroidism.

This clonotype was seen repeatedly, ten times or more. The gene calls are TRBV7-2 and TRBJ2-5; D not certain. This CDR3 spans 13 amino acids. Trimming cost V 5 bases and J 4 bases, with 11 bases left between them. Germline CDR1 SGHTA, CDR2 FQGNSA. Written as DNA, the CDR3 is TGTGCCAGCAGCGACTTGGTGCCAGAGACCCAGTACTTC. Residues: CASSDLVPETQYF.

This clonotype has a handful of counts. The V and J genes are TRBV5-1 and TRBJ2-3; possible D gene TRBD1, 6 bases. The length of the CDR3 is 14 residues. The germline V gene has CDR1 SGHRS and CDR2 YFSETQ. V was pared by 7 bases and J by 2 bases, with 14 bases between. This chain's CDR3 is CASEPQGNTDTQYF. The CDR3 nucleotides read TGCGCCAGCGAGCCCCAGGGGAACACAGATACGCAGTATTTT.

V gene TRBV18 combines with J gene TRBJ2-1; D remains unclear. Germline V CDR1 and CDR2: KGHSH, LQKENI. Trimming took off 2 bases at V and 0 bases at J, with 5 bases between the two ends. The CDR3 loop spans 14 amino acids. The CDR3 DNA reads TGTGCCAGCTCACCAGCGGTCTCCTACAATGAGCAGTTCTTC. Translation: CASSPAVSYNEQFF.

This clonotype was counted many times. This chain links TRBV27 with TRBJ2-5; 10 nucleotides align to TRBD2. J was trimmed by 6 bases and V by 5 bases; bases with no gene match: 9. CDR1 and CDR2 (germline): MNHEY, SMNVEV (reference sequence). This CDR3 is 15 amino acids long. CDR3 nucleotides: TGTGCCAGCAGTGACCTAGCGGGAGATAAGCAGACCCAGTACTTC. Protein product: CASSDLAGDKQTQYF.

This clonotype was seen at least ten times. The chain employs TRBV11-2 and TRBJ2-6; D ambiguous. The CDR3 loop spans 18 amino acids. With 6 bases removed from V and 4 bases from J, the gap between germline ends came to 22 bases. Germline V gene sequence: CDR1 SGHAT, CDR2 FQNNGV. The CDR3 reads CASSPHRVFSWGANVLTF. DNA of the CDR3: TGTGCCAGCAGTCCACATCGGGTTTTTTCCTGGGGGGCCAACGTCCTGACTTTC.

This clonotype appeared many times. V gene TRBV6-1 combines with J gene TRBJ1-6, with 9 bases that match TRBD1. CDR3 length: 15 amino acids. Germline loops: CDR1 MNHNS, CDR2 SASEGT. V shed 3 bases and J 10 bases; nucleotides not matched to a gene: 7. This chain's CDR3 is CASSDPGQGGSPLHF. In DNA form, the CDR3 reads TGTGCCAGCAGTGATCCGGGACAGGGAGGGTCACCCCTCCACTTT.

A few counts support this clonotype. V usage is TRBV20-1 and J usage is TRBJ2-7; weak D call: TRBD2 (7 bases). V was cut by 6 bases and J by 3 bases, with 27 bases left in between. This CDR3 has 17 amino acids. Looked up from germline, CDR1 is DFQATT and CDR2 is SNEGSKA (reference sequence). CDR3 nucleotides: TGCAGTGCCAGATCGGGGGCGGTCGGAGCGGGACTCTACGAGCAGTACTTC. Residues: CSARSGAVGAGLYEQYF.

This clonotype has ten or more counts. The chain joins TRBV5-1 to TRBJ2-7, with 8 nucleotides matching TRBD1. J lost 0 bases, V lost 2 bases, and 13 bases had no gene match. This CDR3 spans 18 amino acids. From germline, CDR1 is SGHRS and CDR2 YFSETQ. The CDR3: CASSFRAGGGLTSYEQYF. The CDR3 nucleotides read TGCGCCAGCAGCTTCCGGGCAGGGGGCGGACTTACCTCCTACGAGCAGTACTTC. Variable domain in full (rest from reference TRBV5-1 and TRBJ2-7): KAGVTQTPRYLIKTRGQQVTLSCSPISGHRSVSWYQQTPGQGLQFLFEYFSETQRNKGNFPGRFSGRQFSNSRSEMNVSTLELGDSALYLCASSFRAGGGLTSYEQYFGPGTRLTVT.

This clonotype showed up just once. The chain recombines TRBV15 with TRBJ2-2, with D maybe TRBD1 (6 bases). Trimming left V 0 bases short and J 3 bases short, with 14 bases between. The germline V gene has CDR1 LNHNV and CDR2 YYDKDF (reference sequence). The CDR3 length is 17 residues. CDR3 residues: CATSRDGTSPYTGELFF. The CDR3 DNA is TGTGCCACCAGCAGAGATGGGACAAGCCCCTACACCGGGGAGCTGTTTTTT.

The CDR3: CASSLFLAGPTLETQYF. In DNA, the CDR3 is TGTGCCAGCAGCTTATTCTTGGCGGGACCGACTCTGGAGACCCAGTACTTC. V is TRBV11-1 and J is TRBJ2-5, with D possibly matching TRBD2 (6 bases). This CDR3 comprises 17 residues. CDR1 and CDR2 (germline): SGHAT, FQDESV (reference sequence). Trimming stripped 2 bases from V and 5 bases from J, with 21 bases between.